This T cell receptor beta chain comes out of a study of blood T cell repertoires in COVID-19. This CDR3 has 14 residues. CDR1 and CDR2 (germline): MNHEY, SVGEGT. The V gene lost 3 bases and the J gene lost 5 bases, with 14 bases spanning the gap. Study processing details: How many nucleated cells were present was estimated from reference gene primer amplification. Sequencing was performed with immunoSEQ multiplex PCR; in TCRdb, only in-frame clones are kept and a portion is missing. That table supplies the V and J calls and clone size; D and trimming were determined from the DNA. Here the sample spans 250,000 to 300,000 clones, approximately 90% being singletons.

The sequence came from a woman aged 25 to 39 with COVID-19, enrolled during active disease. The specimen was peripheral blood. The chain uses TRBV6-2 or TRBV6-3 and TRBJ2-7, with a weak D call TRBD2 (5 bases). CDR3 amino acids: CASSYSETKNEQYF. The CDR3 DNA reads TGTGCCAGCAGTTATAGCGAGACTAAAAACGAGCAGTACTTC.